This T cell receptor (beta chain) comes out of a study of T-cell memory formation after mild COVID-19. This clonotype has ten or more counts. Its antigen is unidentified. The trim removed 0 bases at V and 3 bases at J, leaving 8 bases unmatched. CDR3 length equals 16 residues. The germline V gene encodes CDR1 SGHRS and CDR2 YFSETQ. 5'RACE with constant-segment primers built TCRalpha and TCRbeta cDNA libraries with UMIs. TCRdb re-derived calls from the 5' RACE reads in MiXCR, one entry per CDR3 protein. The table shows about 500,000 distinct CDR3 sequences, with just over 20% occurring only once. The study's findings and limits: Day 15 to 85 contracting clones showed balanced CD4/CD8; day 15 to 37 expanders favored CD4+.

This TCR came from an adult woman who had mild COVID-19 (a few samples of this study predate the infection). Cell type and time point are not known. V is TRBV5-1 and J is TRBJ1-1, with 7 bases lining up with TRBD1. Material for sequencing was PBMCs or a T cell subset sorted from them (not recorded which). CDR3 sequence: CASSLGDRAGDTEAFF. The CDR3 nucleotides are TGCGCCAGCAGCTTGGGTGACAGGGCCGGTGACACTGAAGCTTTCTTT.